This is a list of T cell receptor beta chains from one sample in a study of blood T cell repertoires in COVID-19. Some clones are missing from TCRdb's copy, which holds only in-frame ones; the method was immunoSEQ multiplex PCR. The sample records fewer than 200,000 clones, about 83% being singletons. The sequenced sample was peripheral blood. These receptor sequences come from a woman aged 70-85 years with COVID-19, enrolled during active disease. The CDR3 runs from the conserved cysteine through the conserved F or W. Each record gives: CDR3 protein, CDR3 DNA, D gene, J gene, clone size, V gene. The D gene is left open where the match is weak. Clone size, where shown, is once, few, many, or a class for clones that have expanded.

CDR3aa: CASSQASGPYEQYF
CDR3nt: TGTGCCAGCAGCCAAGCTAGCGGGCCCTACGAGCAGTACTTC
d_gene: TRBD2
j_gene: TRBJ2-7
abundance: -
v_gene: TRBV4-2

CDR3aa: CASSLLPTGLVMDEQFF
CDR3nt: TGCGCCAGCAGCCTCCTACCAACAGGTCTGGTTATGGATGAGCAGTTCTTC
d_gene: -
j_gene: TRBJ2-1
abundance: -
v_gene: TRBV5-1

CDR3aa: CAWRRRDRAWDGIQYF
CDR3nt: TGTGCCTGGCGACGCCGGGACAGGGCTTGGGATGGCATTCAGTACTTC
d_gene: TRBD1
j_gene: TRBJ2-4
abundance: -
v_gene: TRBV30

CDR3aa: CASSIQPGLNSYEQYF
CDR3nt: TGTGCCAGTAGTATCCAGCCGGGACTAAACTCCTACGAGCAGTACTTC
d_gene: TRBD2
j_gene: TRBJ2-7
abundance: -
v_gene: TRBV19

CDR3aa: CASSLRLAGREQYF
CDR3nt: TGTGCCAGCAGCCTACGACTAGCGGGACGCGAGCAGTACTTC
d_gene: TRBD2
j_gene: TRBJ2-7
abundance: -
v_gene: TRBV11-3

CDR3aa: CASSIDPGQGFSQPQHF
CDR3nt: TGTGCCAGTAGTATAGATCCGGGACAGGGTTTTAGTCAGCCCCAGCATTTT
d_gene: TRBD1
j_gene: TRBJ1-5
abundance: -
v_gene: TRBV19

CDR3aa: CAGGGTGIHEQYF
CDR3nt: TGTGCCGGGGGGGGGACAGGGATCCACGAGCAGTACTTC
d_gene: TRBD1
j_gene: TRBJ2-7
abundance: once
v_gene: TRBV28

CDR3aa: CASSSSWGSEQFF
CDR3nt: TGTGCCAGCAGTTCGTCATGGGGCAGCGAGCAGTTCTTC
d_gene: -
j_gene: TRBJ2-1
abundance: -
v_gene: TRBV6-5

CDR3aa: CASSLLDRGNEQFF
CDR3nt: TGTGCCAGCAGTTTGTTAGACAGGGGTAATGAGCAGTTCTTC
d_gene: TRBD1
j_gene: TRBJ2-1
abundance: -
v_gene: TRBV28

CDR3aa: CASSYSSVVLRAFF
CDR3nt: TGTGCCAGCAGTTACTCGTCCGTCGTCCTTCGGGCTTTCTTT
d_gene: -
j_gene: TRBJ1-1
abundance: -
v_gene: TRBV6-2/TRBV6-3

CDR3aa: CASSYRGLTDTQYF
CDR3nt: TGTGCCAGCAGTTACCGAGGACTCACAGATACGCAGTATTTT
d_gene: -
j_gene: TRBJ2-3
abundance: -
v_gene: TRBV6-2/TRBV6-3

CDR3aa: CATSDPGALKTQYF
CDR3nt: TGTGCCACCAGTGACCCAGGGGCCCTTAAGACCCAGTACTTC
d_gene: -
j_gene: TRBJ2-5
abundance: -
v_gene: TRBV24-1

CDR3aa: CASSFRAGLTDTQYF
CDR3nt: TGTGCCAGCAGTTTTCGAGCGGGTCTGACAGATACGCAGTATTTT
d_gene: -
j_gene: TRBJ2-3
abundance: -
v_gene: TRBV27

CDR3aa: CASTPTISGNTIYF
CDR3nt: TGTGCCAGCACTCCTACCATCTCTGGAAACACCATATATTTT
d_gene: -
j_gene: TRBJ1-3
abundance: -
v_gene: TRBV3-1/TRBV3-2

CDR3aa: CASSLRGLNTGELFF
CDR3nt: TGCGCCAGCAGCCTAAGAGGGCTGAACACCGGGGAGCTGTTTTTT
d_gene: -
j_gene: TRBJ2-2
abundance: -
v_gene: TRBV4-1

CDR3aa: CASSIGLAGTEQFF
CDR3nt: TGTGCCAGCAGCATTGGACTAGCGGGCACTGAGCAGTTCTTC
d_gene: TRBD2
j_gene: TRBJ2-1
abundance: -
v_gene: TRBV9

CDR3aa: CATSKASVTYEQYF
CDR3nt: TGTGCCACCTCAAAAGCATCCGTTACCTACGAGCAGTACTTC
d_gene: -
j_gene: TRBJ2-7
abundance: -
v_gene: TRBV19

CDR3aa: CASRRTPGSGELFF
CDR3nt: TGTGCCAGCAGAAGGACCCCAGGGTCCGGGGAGCTGTTTTTT
d_gene: -
j_gene: TRBJ2-2
abundance: once
v_gene: TRBV13

CDR3aa: CASSLGDYGYTF
CDR3nt: TGTGCCAGCAGCTTAGGGGACTATGGCTACACCTTC
d_gene: -
j_gene: TRBJ1-2
abundance: -
v_gene: TRBV14

CDR3aa: CASSLLGSANTGELFF
CDR3nt: TGTGCCAGTAGTCTTCTCGGTTCCGCGAACACCGGGGAGCTGTTTTTT
d_gene: -
j_gene: TRBJ2-2
abundance: once
v_gene: TRBV19

CDR3aa: CASSQEAGGSFNSPLHF
CDR3nt: TGTGCCAGCAGCCAAGAAGCAGGGGGCTCATTTAATTCACCCCTCCACTTT
d_gene: TRBD1
j_gene: TRBJ1-6
abundance: -
v_gene: TRBV3-1/TRBV3-2

CDR3aa: CASRYQGVEQFF
CDR3nt: TGTGCCAGCAGGTACCAAGGGGTGGAACAGTTCTTC
d_gene: -
j_gene: TRBJ2-1
abundance: -
v_gene: TRBV7-2

CDR3aa: CASSSRDIISGNTIYF
CDR3nt: TGTGCCAGCAGCTCTAGGGACATTATATCTGGAAACACCATATATTTT
d_gene: -
j_gene: TRBJ1-3
abundance: few
v_gene: TRBV7-6

CDR3aa: CASSIRGTAQPQHF
CDR3nt: TGTGCCAGTAGTATTCGGGGGACGGCTCAGCCCCAGCATTTT
d_gene: -
j_gene: TRBJ1-5
abundance: -
v_gene: TRBV19

CDR3aa: CATPLAGNRYNEQFF
CDR3nt: TGTGCCACCCCACTAGCGGGAAACCGGTACAATGAGCAGTTCTTC
d_gene: TRBD2
j_gene: TRBJ2-1
abundance: -
v_gene: TRBV19

CDR3aa: CSVATGRVGNQPQHF
CDR3nt: TGCAGCGTTGCAACAGGGAGAGTGGGCAATCAGCCCCAGCATTTT
d_gene: -
j_gene: TRBJ1-5
abundance: -
v_gene: TRBV29-1

CDR3aa: CASRTADSPLHF
CDR3nt: TGTGCCAGCAGGACAGCAGATTCACCCCTCCACTTT
d_gene: -
j_gene: TRBJ1-6
abundance: few
v_gene: TRBV2

CDR3aa: CASSLETGSFEAFF
CDR3nt: TGCGCCAGCAGCCTGGAGACAGGCTCCTTTGAAGCTTTCTTT
d_gene: -
j_gene: TRBJ1-1
abundance: -
v_gene: TRBV5-1

CDR3aa: CASSQTDRGDYGYTF
CDR3nt: TGTGCCAGCAGCCAAACGGACAGGGGGGACTATGGCTACACCTTC
d_gene: TRBD1
j_gene: TRBJ1-2
abundance: -
v_gene: TRBV3-1/TRBV3-2

CDR3aa: CASSSTRQGASSNYGYTF
CDR3nt: TGCGCCAGCAGCTCAACCCGACAGGGGGCCTCCAGTAACTATGGCTACACCTTC
d_gene: TRBD1
j_gene: TRBJ1-2
abundance: once
v_gene: TRBV4-3

CDR3aa: CASSSMLGDRRAGNEQFF
CDR3nt: TGTGCCAGCAGCTCGATGCTGGGGGACAGGCGAGCGGGGAATGAGCAGTTCTTC
d_gene: -
j_gene: TRBJ2-1
abundance: -
v_gene: TRBV28

CDR3aa: CASSPALGQGAFF
CDR3nt: TGTGCCAGCAGCCCAGCCCTCGGACAGGGGGCTTTCTTT
d_gene: TRBD1
j_gene: TRBJ1-1
abundance: -
v_gene: TRBV7-8

CDR3aa: CAISEWERESEKTQYF
CDR3nt: TGTGCCATCAGTGAGTGGGAGCGGGAGTCGGAAAAGACCCAGTACTTC
d_gene: TRBD2
j_gene: TRBJ2-5
abundance: -
v_gene: TRBV10-3

CDR3aa: CASGRNYGYTF
CDR3nt: TGTGCTAGTGGTCGTAACTATGGCTACACCTTC
d_gene: -
j_gene: TRBJ1-2
abundance: -
v_gene: TRBV12-5

CDR3aa: CAISSQGDEQYF
CDR3nt: TGTGCCATCAGTAGTCAGGGGGACGAGCAGTACTTC
d_gene: TRBD1
j_gene: TRBJ2-7
abundance: -
v_gene: TRBV10-3

CDR3aa: CASSEGLYNEQFF
CDR3nt: TGTGCCAGCAGTGAAGGACTCTACAATGAGCAGTTCTTC
d_gene: -
j_gene: TRBJ2-1
abundance: -
v_gene: TRBV6-1

CDR3aa: CASSRDRGEEDEQFF
CDR3nt: TGTGCCAGCAGTCGGGACAGGGGAGAGGAGGATGAGCAGTTCTTC
d_gene: TRBD1
j_gene: TRBJ2-1
abundance: -
v_gene: TRBV2

CDR3aa: CASSLGGRRSYNEQFF
CDR3nt: TGCGCCAGCAGCTTGGGAGGGAGGCGCTCCTACAATGAGCAGTTCTTC
d_gene: -
j_gene: TRBJ2-1
abundance: -
v_gene: TRBV5-1

CDR3aa: CASSFPRTGRSGNTIYF
CDR3nt: TGTGCCAGCAGCTTCCCCCGGACAGGCCGCTCTGGAAACACCATATATTTT
d_gene: TRBD1
j_gene: TRBJ1-3
abundance: -
v_gene: TRBV7-9

CDR3aa: CASKGQFYEQYF
CDR3nt: TGTGCCAGCAAAGGACAGTTCTACGAGCAGTACTTC
d_gene: -
j_gene: TRBJ2-7
abundance: -
v_gene: TRBV28